The present TCR beta chain was sequenced within a study of blood T cell repertoires in COVID-19. Study-wide context: From the United States, Italy and Spain came samples of acute and convalescent COVID-19. In each case, the material was cDNA or gDNA derived from T cells, B-cell-depleted T cells, or PBMCs.

CDR1 SGDLS and CDR2 YYNGEE come from the germline V gene. This CDR3 region has 15 residues. The germline V and J ends were trimmed by 0 bases and 6 bases, with 15 bases remaining between them. In the source study's methods: Scientists estimated how many nucleated cells there were by amplifying reference gene primers. Sequenced by immunoSEQ multiplex PCR; TCRdb stores in-frame clones only, minus some. V and J calls and clone size follow that table, whereas D and trimming were derived from the DNA. The sample has about 210,000 clones; over 75% are singletons. The sequence came from a woman aged 40 to 50 with acute or convalescent COVID-19. The genes are TRBV9 and TRBJ1-2; unclear D gene. Input material: peripheral blood. In nucleotides, the CDR3 is TGTGCCAGCAGCGTAGACGACTCTCGATGGGATGGCTACACCTTC. Protein: CASSVDDSRWDGYTF.